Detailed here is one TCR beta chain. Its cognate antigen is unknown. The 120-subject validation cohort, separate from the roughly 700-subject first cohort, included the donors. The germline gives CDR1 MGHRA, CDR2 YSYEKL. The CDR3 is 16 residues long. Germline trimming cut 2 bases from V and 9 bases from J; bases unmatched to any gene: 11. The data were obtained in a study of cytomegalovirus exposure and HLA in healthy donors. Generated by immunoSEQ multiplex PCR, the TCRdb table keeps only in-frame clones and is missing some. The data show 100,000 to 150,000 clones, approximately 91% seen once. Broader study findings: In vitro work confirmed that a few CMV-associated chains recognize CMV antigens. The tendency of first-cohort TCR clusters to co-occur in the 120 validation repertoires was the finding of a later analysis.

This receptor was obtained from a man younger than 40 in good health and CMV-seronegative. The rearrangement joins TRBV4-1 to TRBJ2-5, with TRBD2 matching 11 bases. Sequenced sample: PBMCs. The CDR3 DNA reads TGCGCCAGCAGCCAATCGCAAATAGCGGGAGGGCTCTCCCAGTACTTC. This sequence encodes CASSQSQIAGGLSQYF.